The sequence of this T cell receptor beta chain was determined in a study of shared clonotypes between healthy human individuals. Study-level results: An anticipated effect of sequencing depth on clonotype sharing among donors was recognized.

On this clone itself: Its cognate antigen is unknown.

Using immunoSEQ multiplex PCR, the repertoire was profiled, and TCRdb retains in-frame clones only, with some absent. The table includes 400,000 to 600,000 clones, 75% to 80% detected once. In germline, CDR1 is MNHNS, CDR2 SASEGT. V was pared by 8 bases and J by 8 bases, with 18 bases between. The CDR3 length is 13 residues. Sequenced input: PBMCs. The chain carries TRBV6-1 and TRBJ2-5; D tentatively fits TRBD1 or TRBD2 (5 bases each). This TCR came from a middle-aged woman in good health. Some clones in this sample may be carry-over from other donors' samples. In DNA form, the CDR3 reads TGTGCCAGCGAATCTCCCGGGACCCCAACCCAGTACTTC. Translation: CASESPGTPTQYF.